Listed below are T cell receptor beta chains from one sample, sequenced in a study of spatial heterogeneity in lung cancer. TCRdb reprocessed the 5' RACE reads with MiXCR, giving one entry per CDR3 protein. The data show about 80,000 distinct CDR3 sequences, around 7.8% seen once. The material sequenced was PBMCs, taken at surgery. These receptors came from a male donor with early-stage non-small cell lung cancer. Each CDR3 is given with its conserved first and last residue. A D gene is named only where the DNA matches it firmly. Size is stated for part of the rows, as once, few or many counts, or as a class when the clone is expanded.

v_call	d_call	j_call	clone_size	cdr3_nt	cdr3_aa
TRBV5-4	TRBD1	TRBJ1-2	.	TGTGCCAGCAGCCTAAGACAGGGAGGTAACTATGGCTACACCTTC	CASSLRQGGNYGYTF
TRBV7-8	.	TRBJ2-7	many	TGTGCCAGCAGCTTATTGGGAGGACAGACCCGCTTGGAGCAGTACTTC	CASSLLGGQTRLEQYF
TRBV9	.	TRBJ1-6	many	TGTGCCAGCAGCGTAGGCTGGGGTATTGATTCACCCCTCCACTTT	CASSVGWGIDSPLHF
TRBV7-2	.	TRBJ2-1	few	TGTGCCAGCAGCTTGACACTAGAGACCTACAATGAGCAGTTCTTC	CASSLTLETYNEQFF
TRBV2	.	TRBJ2-7	many	TGTGCCAGCAGGCGGACCTTCTCCTACGAGCAGTACTTC	CASRRTFSYEQYF
TRBV5-8	.	TRBJ2-1	many	TGTGCCAGCAGCTTGGGGTCTTACAATGAGCAGTTCTTC	CASSLGSYNEQFF
TRBV5-1	.	TRBJ1-6	many	TGCGCCAGCAGCTTGCAGACTGGGGTAAATTCACCCCTCCACTTT	CASSLQTGVNSPLHF
TRBV13	.	TRBJ2-1	few	TGTGCCAGCAGCCCGAAAAGAAGCGGACAGCGCAATGAGCAGTTCTTC	CASSPKRSGQRNEQFF
TRBV19	TRBD2	TRBJ2-3	.	TGTGCCAGTAGTCTTCTAGCGGGAGGGGTCGCAGATACGCAGTATTTT	CASSLLAGGVADTQYF
TRBV9	TRBD1	TRBJ1-6	.	TGTGCCAGCAGCGCCCAAGAGGGACAGGGGTCTAATAATTCACCCCTCCACTTT	CASSAQEGQGSNNSPLHF
TRBV6-6	TRBD2	TRBJ2-7	few	TGTGCCAGCAGCCTAGCGGGAGTGCAGAACGAGCAGTACTTC	CASSLAGVQNEQYF
TRBV20-1	.	TRBJ2-1	many	TGCAGTGCTAGTGGTCAAAGAGAGCAGTTCTTC	CSASGQREQFF
TRBV6-2/TRBV6-3	.	TRBJ2-5	many	TGTGCCAGCAGAGATCCGAGGGAGACCCAGTACTTC	CASRDPRETQYF
TRBV24-1	.	TRBJ1-1	few	TGTGCCACCAGTGGGGCCGTCTCGGACACTGAAGCTTTCTTT	CATSGAVSDTEAFF